Sequencing of this TCR beta chain was carried out in a study of OX40 agonist ivuxolimab in advanced cancers. Study-level findings and limits: Researchers did not determine the expanded peripheral T cells' antigen specificity.

This CDR3 is built from 11 residues. V was clipped by 4 bases and J by 13 bases, with 11 bases between them. Germline V CDR1 and CDR2: SGHAT, FQNNGV. Sequencing was performed with immunoSEQ multiplex PCR; in TCRdb, only in-frame clones are kept and a portion is missing. The sample includes around 70,000 clones, roughly 78% of them seen just once. A note on this clone: Its antigen remains unidentified.

The sample was CD4+ or CD8+ T cells sorted from blood, taken in a trial of the OX40 agonist ivuxolimab. The sequence derives from an adult with an advanced solid tumor such as melanoma, head and neck, liver or kidney cancer. This chain links TRBV11-2 with TRBJ1-5; D is undetermined. CDR3 nucleotides: TGTGCCAGCAGCTCTGGGAGGATGCAGCATTTT. Its protein product is CASSSGRMQHF.